The sequence of this T cell receptor (beta chain) was determined in a study of T-cell reconstitution after alpha-beta-depleted transplantation in children. The CDR3 has 16 amino acids. CDR1 SGHVS and CDR2 FQNEAQ come from the germline V gene. V lost 2 bases and J 6 bases, leaving 16 bases between the germline ends. Unique molecular identifiers were incorporated into the prepared TCRbeta library. TCRdb re-derived calls from the PCR reads in MiXCR, one entry per CDR3 protein. The profile shows over 550,000 distinct CDR3 sequences, about 10% of them singletons. The TCR sequence derives from a human donor who donated a stem cell graft to a child with acute myeloid leukemia. The sample here was PBMCs from the stem cell graft donor, taken from the stem cell graft. The gene calls are TRBV7-8 and TRBJ1-4, with D perhaps matching TRBD1 (6 bases). CDR3 residues: CASSLRPGVWDEKLFF. The DNA for the CDR3 is TGTGCCAGCAGCTTAAGGCCAGGGGTGTGGGATGAAAAACTGTTTTTT.